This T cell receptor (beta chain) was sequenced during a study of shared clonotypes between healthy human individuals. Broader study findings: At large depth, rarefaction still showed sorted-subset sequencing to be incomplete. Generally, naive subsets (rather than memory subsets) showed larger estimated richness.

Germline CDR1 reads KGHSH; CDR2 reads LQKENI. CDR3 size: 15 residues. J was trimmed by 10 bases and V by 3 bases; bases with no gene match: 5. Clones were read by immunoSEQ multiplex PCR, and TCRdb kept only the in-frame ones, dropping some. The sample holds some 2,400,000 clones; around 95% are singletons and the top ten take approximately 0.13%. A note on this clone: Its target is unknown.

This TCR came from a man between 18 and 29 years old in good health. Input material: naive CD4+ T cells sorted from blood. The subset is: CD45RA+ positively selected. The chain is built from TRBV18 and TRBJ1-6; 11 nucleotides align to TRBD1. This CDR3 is CASSPDRGQGSPLHF. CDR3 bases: TGTGCCAGCTCACCGGACAGGGGGCAGGGATCACCCCTCCACTTT.